The source of this T cell receptor beta chain is a study of blood T cell repertoires in COVID-19. Study-level background: Whether acute or convalescent, the COVID-19 samples came from the United States, Italy and Spain.

The study drew participants aged about 18 to 95 years from approximately 23 US areas. This clone was recorded once. Per the original methods: It was from reference gene primer amplification that nucleated cell counts were estimated. Sequencing was performed with immunoSEQ multiplex PCR; in TCRdb, only in-frame clones are kept and a portion is missing. V and J calls and clone size are those listed in that table; D and trimming were worked out from the DNA. The top ten hold around 1.7% of the sample, which has 250,000 to 350,000 clones, 85% to 90% seen once. The germline gives CDR1 SQVTM, CDR2 ANQGSEA. This CDR3 has 14 amino acids. V dropped 6 bases and J dropped 6 bases, with 20 bases sitting between them.

Material for sequencing was PBMCs or T cells enriched from blood (not recorded which). This clonotype was sampled from a woman aged 18-35 years with acute COVID-19. This sequence joins TRBV29-1 and TRBJ1-2; D may be TRBD1 (5 bases). CDR3 bases: TGCAGCGTGAGCGTAAAGAGACAGCCGGATGGCTACACCTTC. This gives the protein CSVSVKRQPDGYTF.